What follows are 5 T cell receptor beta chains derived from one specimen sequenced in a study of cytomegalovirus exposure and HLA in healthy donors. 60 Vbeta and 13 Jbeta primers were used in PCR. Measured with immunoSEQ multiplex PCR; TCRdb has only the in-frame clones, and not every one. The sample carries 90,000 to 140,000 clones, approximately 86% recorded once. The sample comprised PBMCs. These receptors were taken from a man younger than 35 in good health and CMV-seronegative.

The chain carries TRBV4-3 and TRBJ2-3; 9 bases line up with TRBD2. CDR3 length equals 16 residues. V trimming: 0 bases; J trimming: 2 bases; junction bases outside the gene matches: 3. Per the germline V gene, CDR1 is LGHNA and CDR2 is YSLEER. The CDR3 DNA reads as TGCGCCAGCAGCCAAGACCTAGCGGGGCCCACAGATACGCAGTATTTT. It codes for CASSQDLAGPTDTQYF.

CDR3 bases: TGTGCCAGCAGCCGGCGGGGATATGGCTACACCTTC. It specifies CASSRRGYGYTF. This sequence joins TRBV14 and TRBJ1-2; D gene ambiguous. Between the trimmed V and J ends, which lost 4 bases and 5 bases, there was a span of 8 bases. From germline, CDR1 is SGHDN and CDR2 FVKESK. This CDR3 has 12 residues.

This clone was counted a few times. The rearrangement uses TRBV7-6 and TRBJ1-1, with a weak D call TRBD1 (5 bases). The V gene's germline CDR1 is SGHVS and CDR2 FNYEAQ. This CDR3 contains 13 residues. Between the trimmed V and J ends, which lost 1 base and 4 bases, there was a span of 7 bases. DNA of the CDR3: TGTGCCAGCAGCTTAGGGGGCGGCACTGAAGCTTTCTTT. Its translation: CASSLGGGTEAFF.

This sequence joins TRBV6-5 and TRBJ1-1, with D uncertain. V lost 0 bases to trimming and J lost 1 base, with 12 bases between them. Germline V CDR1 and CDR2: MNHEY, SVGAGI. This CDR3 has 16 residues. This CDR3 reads CASSYSHSVQNTEAFF. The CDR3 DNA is TGTGCCAGCAGTTACTCCCACTCGGTCCAGAACACTGAAGCTTTCTTT.

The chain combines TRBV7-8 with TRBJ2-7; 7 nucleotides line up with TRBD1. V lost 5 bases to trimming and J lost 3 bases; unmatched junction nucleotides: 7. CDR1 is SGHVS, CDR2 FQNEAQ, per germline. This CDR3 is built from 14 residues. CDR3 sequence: CASSAGTANYEQYF. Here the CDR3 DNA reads TGTGCCAGCAGCGCCGGGACAGCGAACTACGAGCAGTACTTC. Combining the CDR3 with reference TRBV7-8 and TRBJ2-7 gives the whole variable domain GAGVSQSPRYKVAKRGQDVALRCDPISGHVSLFWYQQALGQGPEFLTYFQNEAQLDKSGLPSDRFFAERPEGSVSTLKIQRTQQEDSAVYLCASSAGTANYEQYFGPGTRLTVT.